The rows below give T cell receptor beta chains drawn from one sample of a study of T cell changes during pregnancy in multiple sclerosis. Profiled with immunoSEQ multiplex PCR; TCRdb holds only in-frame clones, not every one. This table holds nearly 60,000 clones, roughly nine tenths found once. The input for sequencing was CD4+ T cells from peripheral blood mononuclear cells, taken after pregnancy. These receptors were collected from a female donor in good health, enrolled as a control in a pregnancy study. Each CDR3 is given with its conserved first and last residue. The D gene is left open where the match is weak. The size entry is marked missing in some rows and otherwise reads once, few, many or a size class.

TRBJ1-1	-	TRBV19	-	CASSGWTEAFF	TGTGCCAGTAGTGGCTGGACTGAAGCTTTCTTT
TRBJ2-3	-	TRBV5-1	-	CASSLEGQVATDTQYF	TGCGCCAGCAGCTTGGAGGGGCAGGTCGCCACAGATACGCAGTATTTT
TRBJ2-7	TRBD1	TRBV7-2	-	CASSIEQGAYEQYF	TGTGCCAGCAGCATAGAACAGGGGGCCTACGAGCAGTACTTC
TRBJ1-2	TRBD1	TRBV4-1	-	CASSQLFLGSGGNYGYTF	TGCGCCAGCAGCCAACTTTTCTTGGGGTCAGGGGGCAACTATGGCTACACCTTC
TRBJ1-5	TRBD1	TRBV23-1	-	CASSRAGTGDQPQHF	TGCGCCAGCAGTCGCGCCGGGACAGGGGATCAGCCCCAGCATTTT
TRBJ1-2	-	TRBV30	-	CAWSLNRGAF	TGTGCCTGGAGTTTGAATCGAGGAGCCTTC
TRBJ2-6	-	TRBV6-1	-	CASKSGATGANVLTF	TGTGCCAGCAAGTCAGGGGCAACAGGGGCCAACGTCCTGACTTTC
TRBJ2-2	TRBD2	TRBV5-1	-	CASSNPSGGATGELFF	TGCGCCAGCAGCAACCCTAGCGGGGGGGCCACCGGGGAGCTGTTTTTT
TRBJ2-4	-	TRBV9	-	CASSVGRDPKNIQYF	TGTGCCAGCAGCGTAGGCAGGGATCCCAAAAACATTCAGTACTTC
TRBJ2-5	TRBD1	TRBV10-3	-	CATTSHSPDRGVETQYF	TGTGCCACCACCAGCCACTCCCCGGACAGGGGGGTGGAGACCCAGTACTTC
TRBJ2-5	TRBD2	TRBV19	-	CASSILSSGGQETQYF	TGTGCCAGTAGTATATTATCTAGCGGGGGCCAAGAGACCCAGTACTTC
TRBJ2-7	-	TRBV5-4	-	CASSSPTLRRNEQYF	TGTGCCAGCAGCTCACCCACCTTGAGGAGGAACGAGCAGTACTTC
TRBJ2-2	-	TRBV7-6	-	CASSLASSPGELFF	TGTGCCAGCAGCTTAGCCTCTAGCCCCGGGGAGCTGTTTTTT
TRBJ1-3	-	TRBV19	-	CASSTPAGDSGNTIYF	TGTGCCAGTAGCACGCCGGCGGGGGACTCTGGAAACACCATATATTTT
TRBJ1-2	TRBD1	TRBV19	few	CASSMWDRDYGYTF	TGTGCCAGTAGTATGTGGGACAGGGACTATGGCTACACCTTC
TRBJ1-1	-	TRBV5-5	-	CASSLGPPGYTEAFF	TGTGCCAGCAGCCTTGGGCCGCCTGGGTACACTGAAGCTTTCTTT
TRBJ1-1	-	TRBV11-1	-	CASSLVQGMNTEAFF	TGTGCCAGCAGCTTAGTTCAGGGGATGAACACTGAAGCTTTCTTT
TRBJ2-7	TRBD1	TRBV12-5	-	CASATSWGTGKNYEQYF	TGTGCTAGTGCCACATCCTGGGGGACAGGGAAAAACTACGAGCAGTACTTC
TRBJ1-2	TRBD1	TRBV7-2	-	CASSPRDRGPGYTF	TGTGCCAGCAGCCCCCGGGACAGGGGGCCCGGCTACACCTTC
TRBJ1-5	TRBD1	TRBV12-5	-	CASGRTGSNQPQHF	TGTGCTAGTGGGAGGACAGGGAGCAATCAGCCCCAGCATTTT
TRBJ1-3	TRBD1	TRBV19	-	CASSTTGESGNTIYF	TGTGCCAGTAGTACTACAGGGGAGTCTGGAAACACCATATATTTT
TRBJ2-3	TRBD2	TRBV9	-	CASSRGSGGLTDTQYF	TGTGCCAGCAGCCGGGGGTCGGGGGGACTCACAGATACGCAGTATTTT
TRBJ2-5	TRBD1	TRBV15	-	CATSREQGETQYF	TGTGCCACCAGCAGAGAACAGGGGGAGACCCAGTACTTC
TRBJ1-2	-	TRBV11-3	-	CASSPGQYGYTF	TGTGCCAGCAGCCCCGGACAGTATGGCTACACCTTC
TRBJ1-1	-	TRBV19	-	CASSIRGHTEAFF	TGTGCCAGTAGTATTAGAGGGCACACTGAAGCTTTCTTT
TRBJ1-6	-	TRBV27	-	CASSFGPRGESLTFYNSPLHF	TGTGCCAGCAGTTTTGGACCCCGGGGGGAGAGCCTAACTTTCTATAATTCACCCCTCCACTTT
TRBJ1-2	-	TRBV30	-	CAWSVAGGARYTF	TGTGCCTGGAGTGTCGCGGGGGGGGCACGCTACACCTTC
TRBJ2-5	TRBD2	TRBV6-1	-	CASRASGKETQYF	TGTGCCAGCAGGGCTAGCGGAAAAGAGACCCAGTACTTC
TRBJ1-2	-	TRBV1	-	CTSSQEGGQGIPCPFYGYTF	TGCACCAGCAGCCAAGAGGGCGGGCAGGGGATACCATGCCCTTTCTATGGCTACACCTTC
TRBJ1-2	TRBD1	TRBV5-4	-	CASSLPGGSYGYTF	TGTGCCAGCAGCTTACCAGGGGGCAGCTATGGCTACACCTTC
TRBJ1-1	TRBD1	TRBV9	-	CASSVGGQMNTEAFF	TGTGCCAGCAGCGTTGGGGGACAGATGAACACTGAAGCTTTCTTT
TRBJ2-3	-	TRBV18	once	CASSPPDRNTDTQYF	TGTGCCAGCTCACCACCTGACAGAAACACAGATACGCAGTATTTT
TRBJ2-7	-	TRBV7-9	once	CASSLSYEQYF	TGTGCCAGCAGCCTCTCCTACGAGCAGTACTTC
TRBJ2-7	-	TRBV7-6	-	CASSTLVGGEAYEQYF	TGTGCCAGCAGCACCCTGGTAGGGGGGGAGGCCTACGAGCAGTACTTC
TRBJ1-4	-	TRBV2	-	CASSPIGAGKVTEKLFF	TGTGCCAGCAGCCCTATAGGGGCAGGGAAAGTAACCGAAAAACTGTTTTTT
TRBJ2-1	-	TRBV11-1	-	CASSLLFGVATYNEQFF	TGTGCCAGCAGCTTACTTTTCGGGGTCGCTACCTACAATGAGCAGTTCTTC
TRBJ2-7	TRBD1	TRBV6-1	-	CASITDDRASYEQYF	TGTGCCAGCATTACCGATGACAGGGCATCCTACGAGCAGTACTTC
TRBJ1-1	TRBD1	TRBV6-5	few	CASSRDRGEEAFF	TGTGCCAGCAGTCGAGACAGGGGCGAGGAAGCTTTCTTT
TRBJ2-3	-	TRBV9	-	CASSVPRGGADTQYF	TGTGCCAGCAGCGTACCCCGGGGTGGGGCAGATACGCAGTATTTT
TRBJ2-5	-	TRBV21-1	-	CASSKVGTVEETQYF	TGTGCCAGCAGCAAAGTAGGGACAGTTGAAGAGACCCAGTACTTC
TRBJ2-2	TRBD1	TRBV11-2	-	CASSSPTGIFSGELFF	TGTGCCAGCAGCTCCCCGACAGGGATATTCTCCGGGGAGCTGTTTTTT
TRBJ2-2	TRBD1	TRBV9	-	CASSALTGANTGELFF	TGTGCCAGCAGCGCCTTGACAGGGGCGAACACCGGGGAGCTGTTTTTT
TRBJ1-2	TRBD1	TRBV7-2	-	CASSLDGRGPGYTF	TGTGCCAGCAGCTTAGATGGCAGGGGGCCTGGCTACACCTTC
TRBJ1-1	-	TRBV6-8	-	CASSVGQTNTEAFF	TGTGCCAGCAGTGTAGGACAAACGAACACTGAAGCTTTCTTT
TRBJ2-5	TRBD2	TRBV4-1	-	CASSQERGGRGTQYF	TGCGCCAGCAGCCAAGAGCGGGGGGGCCGAGGGACCCAGTACTTC
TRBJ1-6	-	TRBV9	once	CASSEDPKQGSPLHF	TGTGCCAGCAGCGAAGACCCTAAACAGGGTTCACCCCTCCACTTT
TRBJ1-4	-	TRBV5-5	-	CASTWDNAAEKLFF	TGTGCCAGCACCTGGGACAACGCGGCAGAAAAACTGTTTTTT
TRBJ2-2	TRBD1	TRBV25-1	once	CASSPGSGTGQGELFF	TGTGCCAGCAGTCCTGGCTCCGGGACAGGGCAGGGGGAGCTGTTTTTT
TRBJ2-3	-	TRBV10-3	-	CAISEMEGGLTDTQYF	TGTGCCATCAGTGAGATGGAGGGCGGGTTAACAGATACGCAGTATTTT
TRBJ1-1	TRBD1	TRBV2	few	CASSEDRGQNTEAFF	TGTGCCAGCAGTGAAGACAGGGGACAGAACACTGAAGCTTTCTTT
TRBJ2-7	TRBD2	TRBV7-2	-	CASLPESGGSYEQYF	TGTGCCAGCCTACCCGAGAGCGGGGGCTCCTACGAGCAGTACTTC
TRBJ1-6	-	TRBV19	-	CASSPQESYNSPLHF	TGTGCCAGTAGCCCGCAGGAATCCTATAATTCACCCCTCCACTTT
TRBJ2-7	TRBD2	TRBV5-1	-	CASSPGTSGPGLYEQYF	TGCGCCAGCAGCCCCGGGACTAGCGGGCCAGGGCTATACGAGCAGTACTTC
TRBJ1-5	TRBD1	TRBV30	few	CAWSSTGTGTQPQHF	TGTGCCTGGAGTTCAACCGGGACAGGGACTCAGCCCCAGCATTTT